The clone carrying this TCR beta chain was seen only a few times. This CDR3 contains 15 residues. Germline values: CDR1 SGHTS, CDR2 YDEGEE. The ends lost 5 bases at V and 7 bases at J; junction bases unmatched: 11. This sample was included in a study of blood T cell repertoires in COVID-19. About the research overall: The United States, Italy and Spain were the sources of the acute and convalescent COVID-19 samples. T cells, B-cell-depleted T cells, or PBMCs provided the cDNA or gDNA that served as material.

The repertoire was sequenced with immunoSEQ multiplex PCR; TCRdb's copy has only in-frame clones and lacks some. Of about 81,000 clones listed, around 82% are singletons. This rearrangement joins TRBV5-8 to TRBJ2-1; 8 bases are a match to TRBD1. The receptor was derived from a man aged 55 to 70 with acute or convalescent COVID-19. Sequenced: peripheral blood. CDR3 loop: CASRPTGTGRNEQFF. The CDR3 DNA is TGTGCCAGCAGGCCGACCGGGACAGGACGTAATGAGCAGTTCTTC.